This T cell receptor (beta chain) was captured by sequencing in a study of T cells after yellow fever vaccination. At the level of the study: The fractions with low cell numbers were processed using SMART-Seq v4 Ultra Low Input.

Per the germline V gene, CDR1 is MNHNS and CDR2 is SASEGT. Trimming stripped 5 bases from V and 5 bases from J, with 16 bases between. The CDR3 is made up of 14 amino acids. Notes on the study in general: The study re-detected most primary-vaccination clones after the booster (roughly 95% CD4, approximately 87% CD8).

Making TCR cDNA involved 5'RACE template switching, which added UMIs and a universal primer site. TCRdb reanalysed the 5' RACE reads using MiXCR and keeps one entry per CDR3 protein. In the table there are about 85,000 distinct CDR3 sequences, 13% of which are singletons. Here the sequenced sample was CD8+ T cells not binding an NS4B(214-222) dextramer, sorted from PBMCs, taken roughly 20 days after the first yellow fever vaccination. The sequence was obtained from a man aged 18 to 29 who received the YFV17D yellow fever vaccine. The rearrangement uses TRBV6-1 and TRBJ2-7; D possibly corresponds to TRBD1 (6 bases). The CDR3 spells CASSLRTAIHEQYF. The CDR3 DNA reads as TGTGCCAGCAGTCTCCGGACAGCTATCCACGAGCAGTACTTC.